The source of this TCR beta chain is a study of HIV-infected patients and healthy controls. This clonotype rates as medium-sized. V shed 3 bases and J shed 8 bases, with 5 bases lying between them. CDR3 size: 11 residues. TCRdb recomputed calls from the 5' RACE reads with MiXCR, one row per CDR3 protein. The sample has over 15,000 distinct CDR3 sequences; less than 20% are singletons. The sequenced sample consisted of CD8+ T cells from blood. The clonotype comes from a human donor in good health. The gene calls are TRBV12-3 or TRBV12-4 and TRBJ2-1; D gene unclear. CDR3 sequence reads: CASSFRDEQFF. The CDR3 DNA is TGTGCCAGCAGTTTCAGAGATGAGCAGTTCTTC.